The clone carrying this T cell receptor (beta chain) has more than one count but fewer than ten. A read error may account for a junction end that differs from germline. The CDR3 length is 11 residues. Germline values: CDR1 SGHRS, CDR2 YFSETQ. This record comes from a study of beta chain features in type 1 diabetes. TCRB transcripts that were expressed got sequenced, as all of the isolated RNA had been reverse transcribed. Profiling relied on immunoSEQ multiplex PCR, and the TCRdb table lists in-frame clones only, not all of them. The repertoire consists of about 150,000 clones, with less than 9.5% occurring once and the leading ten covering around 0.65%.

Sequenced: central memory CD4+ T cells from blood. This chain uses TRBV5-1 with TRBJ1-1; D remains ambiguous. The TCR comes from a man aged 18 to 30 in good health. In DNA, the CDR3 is TGCGCCAGCAGCTTGAACAGTGAAGCTTTCTTT. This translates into CASSLNSEAFF.